One and the same sample provided the 10 T cell receptor beta chains below, sequenced in a study of neurological immune-mediated disorders. TCRdb processed the 5' RACE reads anew with MiXCR; each CDR3 protein has one entry. Of roughly 80,000 distinct CDR3 sequences detected, about 15% appear once; the ten largest clones hold 15% to 19%. The sequencing input was PBMCs. The receptor set was obtained from a woman between 35 and 50 years old in good health.

The chain joins TRBV7-2 to TRBJ1-2; maybe TRBD1 (5 bases). Germline CDR1 and CDR2: SGHTA and FQGNSA. V lost 2 bases and J 8 bases, leaving 12 bases between the germline ends. The length of the CDR3 is 13 residues. CDR3 sequence (DNA): TGTGCCAGCAGCTTATTATCCGGGGCGGGCTACACCTTC. Translating gives CASSLLSGAGYTF.

The chain couples TRBV19 to TRBJ2-2; no reliable D call. Trimming cost V 5 bases and J 4 bases, with 5 bases left between them. Germline V gene sequence: CDR1 LNHDA, CDR2 SQIVND (reference sequence). The CDR3 length is 12 residues. The CDR3 nucleotides are TGTGCCAGTAGTTGGTCCACCGGGGAGCTGTTTTTT. Protein product: CASSWSTGELFF. The full variable domain, completed using reference TRBV19 and TRBJ2-2, is DGGITQSPKYLFRKEGQNVTLSCEQNLNHDAMYWYRQDPGQGLRLIYYSQIVNDFQKGDIAEGYSVSREKKESFPLTVTSAQKNPTAFYLCASSWSTGELFFGEGSRLTVL.

This clonotype was seen many times. The chain couples TRBV15 to TRBJ2-2, with a tentative D call TRBD1 (6 bases). Germline CDR1 and CDR2: LNHNV and YYDKDF (reference sequence). This CDR3 has 15 amino acids. Trimming pared 5 bases from V and 0 bases from J, leaving 10 bases between. Here the CDR3 reads CATSARDTNTGELFF. The CDR3 DNA reads TGTGCCACCAGCGCCCGGGACACGAACACCGGGGAGCTGTTTTTT.

This clonotype has at least ten counts. This chain uses TRBV20-1 with TRBJ2-2; unclear D gene. CDR3 length: 12 residues. Germline values: CDR1 DFQATT, CDR2 SNEGSKA (reference sequence). The V gene lost 5 bases and the J gene lost 5 bases, with 9 bases spanning the gap. CDR3 region: CSAVLRTGELFF. The CDR3 DNA is TGCAGTGCTGTGCTACGGACCGGGGAGCTGTTTTTT.

The CDR3 protein is CATKPFSTDTQYF. DNA of the CDR3: TGTGCCACGAAGCCCTTTAGCACAGATACGCAGTATTTT. V usage is TRBV7-2 and J usage is TRBJ2-3; no definite D call. Trimming removed 10 bases at V and 0 bases at J, with 11 bases between. Germline V gives CDR1 SGHTA, CDR2 FQGNSA. This CDR3 has 13 amino acids.

The table lists this clonotype with many counts. At one end the junction does not follow the germline gene, possibly because of a read error. The chain carries TRBV6-5 and TRBJ1-2, with D perhaps matching TRBD1 (5 bases). Germline CDR1 and CDR2: MNHEY and SVGAGI. The CDR3 spans 15 residues. This chain's CDR3 is CVSSYSKGGARGYTF. The CDR3 DNA reads as TGTGTCAGCAGTTACTCGAAGGGCGGGGCGCGAGGCTACACCTTC.

At least ten counts were recorded for this clonotype. The chain recombines TRBV5-1 with TRBJ1-1, with TRBD1 as a possible D gene (5 bases). Germline V gene sequence: CDR1 SGHRS, CDR2 YFSETQ. The CDR3 is 14 residues long. Trimming removed 2 bases from V and 2 bases from J, with 10 bases in between. The CDR3 region has the DNA TGCGCCAGCAGCTTTGGAGACAGTAACACTGAAGCTTTCTTT. Translating gives CASSFGDSNTEAFF.

The CDR3 loop reads CAWNPTSGGYNEQFF. In DNA form, the CDR3 reads TGTGCCTGGAACCCTACTAGCGGCGGCTACAATGAGCAGTTCTTC. The gene calls are TRBV30 and TRBJ2-1; 8 nucleotides line up with TRBD2. Germline V gene sequence: CDR1 GTSNPN, CDR2 SVGIG (reference sequence). This CDR3 region has 15 residues. Trimming removed 4 bases from V and 3 bases from J; junction bases left unmatched: 8.

Ten or more counts support this clonotype. The gene calls are TRBV5-1 and TRBJ1-1; D is uncertain. The ends were cut back, 4 bases at V and 1 base at J, with 8 bases in the middle. CDR1 and CDR2 from the germline V gene are SGHRS and YFSETQ. This CDR3 has 13 amino acids. The CDR3 reads CASSRSANTEAFF. CDR3 coding DNA: TGCGCCAGCAGCCGATCAGCGAACACTGAAGCTTTCTTT.

In its sample, this clonotype was seen many times. V gene TRBV5-1 combines with J gene TRBJ2-1; TRBD2 is a possible D gene (7 bases). V dropped 9 bases and J dropped 4 bases, with 17 bases sitting between them. CDR3 length equals 14 residues. CDR1 is SGHRS, CDR2 YFSETQ, per germline. Written as DNA, the CDR3 is TGCGCCACTCGTCGGGGGGACACTTACAATGAGCAGTTCTTC. Amino acids: CATRRGDTYNEQFF.